One and the same sample provided the 9 T cell receptor beta chains below, sequenced in a study of PD-1 blockade in classical Hodgkin lymphoma. Using immunoSEQ multiplex PCR, the repertoire was profiled, and TCRdb retains in-frame clones only, with some absent. The sample consists of about 43,000 clones, roughly 73% of them appearing once. All trial patients relapsed after autologous stem cell transplantation. The sample in question was peripheral blood mononuclear cells (PBMCs), obtained at baseline. Every receptor here comes from a human donor with classical Hodgkin lymphoma.

The rearrangement joins TRBV7-2 to TRBJ1-5; D remains ambiguous. The CDR3 totals 13 residues. The germline gives CDR1 SGHTA, CDR2 FQGNSA. V was cut by 5 bases and J by 4 bases, with 9 bases left in between. CDR3 residues: CASSVEQNQPQHF. The CDR3 region has the DNA TGTGCCAGCAGCGTGGAACAGAATCAGCCCCAGCATTTT.

The chain couples TRBV2 to TRBJ2-5; D is uncertain. Germline V CDR1 and CDR2: SNHLY, FYNNEI. The germline V and J ends were trimmed by 3 bases and 0 bases, with 14 bases remaining between them. This CDR3 comprises 16 residues. CDR3 sequence (DNA): TGTGCCAGCAGTGAGGTGCGAGCAAGGTACCAAGAGACCCAGTACTTC. Translating gives CASSEVRARYQETQYF.

This clone was detected once. V is TRBV7-9 and J is TRBJ1-2; no firm D call. The length of the CDR3 is 14 residues. Trimming took off 3 bases at V and 4 bases at J, with 12 bases between the two ends. Germline lookup yields CDR1 SEHNR and CDR2 FQNEAQ (reference sequence). The DNA of the CDR3 is TGTGCCAGCAGCTTTATCGAGGAGGTCTATGGCTACACCTTC. This encodes CASSFIEEVYGYTF.

The chain carries TRBV5-1 and TRBJ1-4, with D perhaps matching TRBD1 (5 bases). Germline loops: CDR1 SGHRS, CDR2 YFSETQ. V was shortened by 0 bases and J by 8 bases, with 23 bases between the two germline ends. The CDR3 extends over 18 amino acids. The CDR3 coding sequence is TGCGCCAGCAGCTTGGCTTACGCGGCGAGGGGAGATAGAGAAAAACTGTTTTTT. It codes for CASSLAYAARGDREKLFF.

This chain connects TRBV27 to TRBJ1-6; 10 bases fit TRBD1. The CDR3 has 15 residues. Per germline, CDR1 MNHEY and CDR2 SMNVEV (reference sequence). V was clipped by 5 bases and J by 12 bases; unmatched bases: 10. The CDR3 is CASSTRQGANRPLHF. For the CDR3, the DNA is TGTGCCAGCAGTACCCGACAGGGGGCGAATAGACCCCTCCACTTT.

This clone was picked up many times. The gene calls are TRBV19 and TRBJ2-7; 11 positions agree with TRBD1. Germline V lookup: CDR1 LNHDA, CDR2 SQIVND (reference sequence). The CDR3 contains 16 residues. J lost 5 bases, V lost 1 base, and 7 bases had no gene match. The CDR3 region has the DNA TGTGCCAGTAGTATAGCAGCGGACAGGGGGCCTGACGAGCAGTACTTC. It is translated as CASSIAADRGPDEQYF. Using reference TRBV19 and TRBJ2-7 for the parts outside the CDR3, the full variable domain is DGGITQSPKYLFRKEGQNVTLSCEQNLNHDAMYWYRQDPGQGLRLIYYSQIVNDFQKGDIAEGYSVSREKKESFPLTVTSAQKNPTAFYLCASSIAADRGPDEQYFGPGTRLTVT.

The V and J genes are TRBV4-1 and TRBJ1-3; D is unclear. The CDR3 consists of 17 residues. V lost 0 bases to trimming and J lost 0 bases, with 12 bases between them. The V gene's germline CDR1 is MGHRA and CDR2 YSYEKL. The CDR3: CASSQDLLGGSGNTIYF. The CDR3 DNA sequence: TGCGCCAGCAGCCAAGATCTCCTAGGTGGCTCTGGAAACACCATATATTTT.

This clone was counted only a few times. The chain carries TRBV7-9 and TRBJ1-2; D is unresolved. Trimming cost V 1 base and J 2 bases, with 8 bases left between them. The CDR3 covers 14 residues. Germline CDR1 SEHNR, CDR2 FQNEAQ (reference sequence). The CDR3 nucleotides are TGTGCCAGCAGCTTAGTAGGGCTAAACTATGGCTACACCTTC. Protein product: CASSLVGLNYGYTF.

The chain recombines TRBV5-1 with TRBJ2-1; 8 bases match TRBD2. V trimming: 0 bases; J trimming: 0 bases; junction bases outside the gene matches: 2. This CDR3 has 16 residues. Germline CDR1 and CDR2: SGHRS and YFSETQ. Written as DNA, the CDR3 is TGCGCCAGCAGCTTGGGTAGCGGGAACTCCTACAATGAGCAGTTCTTC. Amino acids: CASSLGSGNSYNEQFF.